This TCR beta chain was captured in a study of cytomegalovirus exposure and HLA in healthy donors. Study-wide results and limits: Researchers reported from a later analysis that most CMV-associated TCR beta chains appeared HLA-restricted. The sole available immune exposure information was CMV serostatus. Productive status was seen about 90% or about 30% of the time for most TCR beta V segments in an earlier analysis.

With respect to this clone: The antigen remains undetermined.

At the time of sampling, donors were nominally healthy, though unrecorded immune exposures were likely. Vbeta (60) and Jbeta (13) primers were used in the PCR. Some clones are missing from TCRdb's copy, which holds only in-frame ones; the method was immunoSEQ multiplex PCR. The sample contains 90,000 to 150,000 clones, approximately 80% of which appear only once. Trimming took 5 bases from V and 4 from J; bases not matched to a gene: 13. CDR1 and CDR2 from the germline V gene are SGHTA and FQGNSA. The CDR3 spans 16 residues. The rearrangement uses TRBV7-2 and TRBJ1-1; 7 bases are a match to TRBD1. The receptor's source is a man aged 50 or older in good health and CMV-seronegative. Sequenced: PBMCs. Written as DNA, the CDR3 is TGTGCCAGCAGCCGTGGACAGGACAGAGGCAGCACTGAAGCTTTCTTT. Amino acid sequence: CASSRGQDRGSTEAFF. Full variable domain (rest looked up from reference TRBV7-2 and TRBJ1-1): GAGVSQSPSNKVTEKGKDVELRCDPISGHTALYWYRQSLGQGLEFLIYFQGNSAPDKSGLPSDRFSAERTGGSVSTLTIQRTQQEDSAVYLCASSRGQDRGSTEAFFGQGTRLTVV.